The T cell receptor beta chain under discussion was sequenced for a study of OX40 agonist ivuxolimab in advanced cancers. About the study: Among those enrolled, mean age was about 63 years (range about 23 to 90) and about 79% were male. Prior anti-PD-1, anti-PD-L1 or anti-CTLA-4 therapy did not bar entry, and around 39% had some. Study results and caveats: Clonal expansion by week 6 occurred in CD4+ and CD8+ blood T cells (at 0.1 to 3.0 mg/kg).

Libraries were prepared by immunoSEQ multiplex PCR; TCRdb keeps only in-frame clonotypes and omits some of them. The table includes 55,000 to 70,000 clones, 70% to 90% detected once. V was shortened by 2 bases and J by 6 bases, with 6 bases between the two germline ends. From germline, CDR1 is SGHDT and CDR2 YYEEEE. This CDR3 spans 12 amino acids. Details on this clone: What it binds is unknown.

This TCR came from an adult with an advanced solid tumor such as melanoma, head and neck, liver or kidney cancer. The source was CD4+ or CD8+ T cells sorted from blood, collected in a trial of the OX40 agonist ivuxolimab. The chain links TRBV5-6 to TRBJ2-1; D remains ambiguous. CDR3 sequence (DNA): TGTGCCAGCAGCTTAGGACCCAATGAGCAGTTCTTC. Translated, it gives CASSLGPNEQFF.